Presented here are 27 T cell receptor beta chains from one specimen sequenced in a study of blood T cell repertoires in COVID-19. Using immunoSEQ multiplex PCR, the repertoire was profiled, and TCRdb retains in-frame clones only, with some absent. The sample holds about 220,000 clones, around 80% seen once. The sequencing input was peripheral blood. Receptors were obtained from a man in his forties who had recovered from COVID-19.

This rearrangement joins TRBV4-3 to TRBJ1-4; D might be TRBD1 (5 bases). Trimming took off 1 base at V and 7 bases at J, with 22 bases between the two ends. Per germline, CDR1 LGHNA and CDR2 YSLEER. This CDR3 comprises 18 residues. The CDR3 DNA sequence: TGCGCCAGCAGCCAAGGGTTATCCGCCGGGTCGCAGGGTGAAAAACTGTTTTTT. Translated, it gives CASSQGLSAGSQGEKLFF.

The chain recombines TRBV11-2 with TRBJ1-1, with 8 bases identical to TRBD1. The germline V gene encodes CDR1 SGHAT and CDR2 FQNNGV. V trimming: 3 bases; J trimming: 2 bases; junction bases outside the gene matches: 2. The CDR3 is made up of 14 amino acids. CDR3 sequence: CASSFQGANTEAFF. DNA of the CDR3: TGTGCCAGCAGCTTTCAGGGGGCAAACACTGAAGCTTTCTTT.

The chain recombines TRBV24-1 with TRBJ2-1; 10 nucleotides align to TRBD2. The germline V gene encodes CDR1 KGHDR and CDR2 SFDVKD. The ends lost 4 bases at V and 3 bases at J; junction bases unmatched: 5. This CDR3 comprises 16 residues. The CDR3: CATSDPSGGNYNEQFF. The CDR3 nucleotides are TGTGCCACCAGTGACCCTAGCGGGGGAAACTACAATGAGCAGTTCTTC.

V is TRBV19 and J is TRBJ2-7; TRBD2 is a possible D gene (7 bases). CDR1 is LNHDA and CDR2 is SQIVND in the germline V gene (reference sequence). The CDR3 has 15 residues. V was clipped by 3 bases and J by 3 bases, with 15 bases between them. This chain's CDR3 is CASSMLQRGGYEQYF. The DNA for the CDR3 is TGTGCCAGTAGTATGCTACAGAGGGGGGGCTACGAGCAGTACTTC.

This rearrangement joins TRBV27 to TRBJ2-7; 10 nucleotides line up with TRBD2. In germline, CDR1 is MNHEY, CDR2 SMNVEV (reference sequence). This CDR3 is built from 16 residues. J lost 2 bases, V lost 5 bases, and 9 bases had no gene match. CDR3 amino acids: CASSPSSGGLTYEQYF. DNA for the CDR3: TGTGCCAGCAGTCCCTCTAGCGGGGGTTTGACCTACGAGCAGTACTTC.

This clone was detected only a few times. The rearrangement uses TRBV2 and TRBJ1-2; 9 bases are shared with TRBD1. Losses at the gene ends were 8 bases for V and 8 bases for J; bases not matched to a gene: 12. Germline values: CDR1 SNHLY, CDR2 FYNNEI. The CDR3 spans 14 residues. The CDR3 protein is CASAGTGGRHGYTF. In DNA, the CDR3 is TGTGCCAGCGCGGGAACAGGGGGCAGGCACGGCTACACCTTC.

The V gene is TRBV15, the J gene TRBJ1-3; 7 positions match TRBD1. V lost 3 bases to trimming and J lost 0 bases; unmatched junction nucleotides: 8. Germline CDR1 is LNHNV and CDR2 is YYDKDF (reference sequence). The CDR3 totals 17 residues. This CDR3 reads CATSRGQMQHSGNTIYF. The CDR3 nucleotides read TGTGCCACCAGCAGGGGACAGATGCAACACTCTGGAAACACCATATATTTT.

The genes are TRBV7-2 and TRBJ1-1; D might be TRBD1 (5 bases). Germline V gene lookup returns CDR1 SGHTA and CDR2 FQGNSA. Trimming removed 2 bases from V and 4 bases from J, with 11 bases in between. This CDR3 is built from 14 residues. The CDR3, as DNA: TGTGCCAGCAGCTTACAGGGCGCGATCACTGAAGCTTTCTTT. This sequence encodes CASSLQGAITEAFF.

The J gene is TRBJ1-2, the V gene TRBV5-4; D is perhaps TRBD1 (5 bases). Germline V gives CDR1 SGHNT, CDR2 YYREEE (reference sequence). Trimming pared 2 bases from V and 2 bases from J, leaving 22 bases between. The CDR3 has 18 residues. CDR3 nucleotides: TGTGCCAGCAGCTTATTACTTCAGAGTCGACAGCCGAACTATGGCTACACCTTC. Translation gives CASSLLLQSRQPNYGYTF.

The rearrangement joins TRBV28 to TRBJ2-5; 11 bases align to TRBD2. The germline CDR1 and CDR2 sequences are MDHEN and SYDVKM. Unmatched junction bases numbered 8, after V lost 4 bases and J lost 1 base. This CDR3 spans 17 amino acids. The CDR3 loop reads CASSSLAGVSRQETQYF. The CDR3 DNA sequence: TGTGCCAGCAGTTCACTAGCGGGGGTAAGCCGCCAAGAGACCCAGTACTTC.

Regarding this clone: At one end the junction does not follow the germline gene, possibly because of a read error. The rearrangement links TRBV5-4 to TRBJ2-7, with 14 positions matching TRBD2. Per germline, CDR1 SGHNT and CDR2 YYREEE (reference sequence). CDR3 size: 17 residues. The CDR3 loop is CASSLRGLAGASYEQYF. CDR3 DNA sequence: TGTGCCAGCAGCTTGAGGGGACTAGCGGGGGCCTCCTACGAACAGTACTTC.

The gene calls are TRBV3-1 (or the pseudogene TRBV3-2) and TRBJ1-5; 9 bases match TRBD1. Trimming removed 4 bases from V and 6 bases from J; junction bases left unmatched: 10. Germline V gene sequence: CDR1 LGHDT, CDR2 YNNKEL (reference sequence). The CDR3 spans 16 residues. Written as DNA, the CDR3 is TGTGCCAGCAGCCCAGGAACAGGGGGCTCGGGTCAGCCCCAGCATTTT. This sequence encodes CASSPGTGGSGQPQHF.

The V gene is TRBV7-9, the J gene TRBJ2-2; weak D call: TRBD1 (6 bases). V shed 5 bases and J shed 7 bases, with 20 bases lying between them. Per the germline V gene, CDR1 is SEHNR and CDR2 is FQNEAQ (reference sequence). CDR3 length: 16 amino acids. The chain's CDR3 is CASSQPTGKANGELFF. The CDR3 bases are TGTGCCAGCAGCCAACCTACAGGGAAGGCGAACGGGGAGCTGTTTTTT.

In this sample, this clone turned up a few times. The J gene is TRBJ2-1, the V gene TRBV11-3; TRBD2 agrees at 13 bases. Germline assignment: CDR1 SGHNT and CDR2 YENEEA. Trimming cost V 5 bases and J 7 bases; bases outside gene matches: 8. The CDR3 consists of 16 residues. The chain's CDR3 is CASSQRLAGGRNEQFF. The CDR3 nucleotides are TGTGCCAGCAGCCAGAGACTAGCGGGAGGACGGAATGAGCAGTTCTTC.

The chain's CDR3 is CASSQGTPYEQYF. The CDR3 DNA is TGTGCCAGCAGCCAAGGGACACCCTACGAGCAGTACTTC. The chain has TRBV3-1 (or the pseudogene TRBV3-2) and TRBJ2-7; tentative D call: TRBD1 (5 bases). V lost 1 base, J lost 2 bases, and 6 bases lay in between. In germline, CDR1 is LGHDT, CDR2 YNNKEL (reference sequence). The CDR3 sequence is 13 residues long.

The chain combines TRBV6-1 with TRBJ1-3, with D possibly matching TRBD1 (5 bases). This CDR3 is 14 amino acids long. Trimming cost V 2 bases and J 3 bases, with 8 bases left between them. The germline V gene has CDR1 MNHNS and CDR2 SASEGT. CDR3 DNA sequence: TGTGCCAGCAGTGAACAGGGTTTTGGAAACACCATATATTTT. Amino acids: CASSEQGFGNTIYF.

The V call is TRBV25-1, the J call TRBJ2-1; D unclear. The V end was cut by 1 base, the J end by 5 bases, with 6 bases between. The CDR3 extends over 13 amino acids. The germline gives CDR1 MGHDK, CDR2 SYGVNS. In DNA form, the CDR3 reads TGTGCCAGCAGTGAATCCCCAAACAATGAGCAGTTCTTC. Its protein product is CASSESPNNEQFF.

This chain uses TRBV5-1 with TRBJ2-2; TRBD2 aligns across 10 bases. CDR1 SGHRS and CDR2 YFSETQ come from the germline V gene. The CDR3 covers 16 residues. Germline trimming cut 2 bases from V and 1 base from J; bases unmatched to any gene: 2. CDR3 amino acids: CASSLPSGGNTGELFF. For the CDR3, the DNA is TGCGCCAGCAGCTTACCTAGCGGGGGGAACACCGGGGAGCTGTTTTTT.

A word on this clone: An end of the junction differs from the germline gene, which may be a read error. This chain joins TRBV11-2 and TRBJ2-5, with 7 bases lining up with TRBD1. This CDR3 region has 14 residues. Germline CDR1 and CDR2: SGHAT and FQNNGV. The CDR3 loop is CASSSWTGREAQYF. In DNA, the CDR3 is TGTGCCAGCAGCTCCTGGACAGGAAGAGAGGCCCAGTACTTC. The full variable domain, completed using reference TRBV11-2 and TRBJ2-5, is EAGVAQSPRYKIIEKRQSVAFWCNPISGHATLYWYQQILGQGPKLLIQFQNNGVVDDSQLPKDRFSAERLKGVDSTLKIQPAKLEDSAVYLCASSSWTGREAQYFGPGTRLLVL.

The genes are TRBV19 and TRBJ1-2; 7 nucleotides agree with TRBD1. Germline V CDR1 and CDR2: LNHDA, SQIVND (reference sequence). The CDR3 loop spans 16 amino acids. The V and J ends lost 5 bases and 5 bases, in that order; junction bases with no gene match: 14. The DNA for the CDR3 is TGTGCCAGTAGTGCCCAGACAGGGCCCCTAGGGTATGGCTACACCTTC. Translated, it gives CASSAQTGPLGYGYTF.

The chain has TRBV19 and TRBJ1-1; tentatively, D is TRBD1 (5 bases). Germline V gene data show CDR1 as LNHDA and CDR2 as SQIVND (reference sequence). The CDR3 totals 15 residues. The V gene lost 6 bases and the J gene lost 3 bases, with 17 bases spanning the gap. CDR3: CASRPVGGFDTEAFF. For the CDR3, the DNA is TGTGCCAGTAGGCCCGTGGGGGGATTTGACACTGAAGCTTTCTTT.

The rearrangement uses TRBV29-1 and TRBJ1-1, with D possibly being TRBD1 (5 bases). Trimming took off 3 bases at V and 10 bases at J, with 12 bases between the two ends. The CDR3 is 11 residues long. Germline V gene data show CDR1 as SQVTM and CDR2 as ANQGSEA. Here the CDR3 DNA reads TGCAGCGTTGATGGGGGGACCGGAGCTTTCTTT. Amino acid sequence: CSVDGGTGAFF.

The chain has TRBV9 and TRBJ2-1; 9 bases line up with TRBD2. CDR3 length: 15 residues. The ends lost 2 bases at V and 3 bases at J; junction bases unmatched: 3. Germline CDR1 SGDLS, CDR2 YYNGEE. The CDR3 spells CASSVGLAIYNEQFF. DNA for the CDR3: TGTGCCAGCAGCGTGGGACTAGCTATCTACAATGAGCAGTTCTTC.

This clone was counted between two and nine times. The chain links TRBV4-1 to TRBJ2-7; 12 positions agree with TRBD2. CDR1 is MGHRA and CDR2 is YSYEKL in the germline V gene. J lost 4 bases, V lost 5 bases, and 6 bases had no gene match. This CDR3 comprises 15 residues. The CDR3 is CASSARTSGTYEQYF. DNA for the CDR3: TGCGCCAGCAGCGCCAGGACTAGCGGGACGTACGAGCAGTACTTC.

V is TRBV18 and J is TRBJ1-5; D remains unclear. CDR3 size: 14 residues. V was clipped by 2 bases and J by 7 bases, with 12 bases between them. CDR1 KGHSH and CDR2 LQKENI come from the germline V gene. CDR3 in amino acids: CASSPFPSGQPQHF. The CDR3 DNA reads as TGTGCCAGCTCACCATTTCCGAGCGGGCAGCCCCAGCATTTT.

This clone was counted only a few times. The genes are TRBV10-1 and TRBJ2-3; TRBD2 aligns across 7 bases. This CDR3 spans 16 amino acids. Per the germline V gene, CDR1 is WNHNN and CDR2 is SYGVQD (reference sequence). The V and J ends lost 3 bases and 0 bases, in that order; junction bases with no gene match: 6. The CDR3 sequence is CASSEGLAASTDTQYF. DNA of the CDR3: TGCGCCAGCAGTGAAGGGCTAGCGGCTAGCACAGATACGCAGTATTTT.

The CDR3 DNA reads TGTGCCAGCAGTTACGGCTCCTCTGGCGGTCAGCCCCAGCATTTT. It specifies CASSYGSSGGQPQHF. V and J are TRBV6-2 or TRBV6-3 and TRBJ1-5; no firm D call. Trimming took 2 bases from V and 6 from J, leaving 14 bases between them. This CDR3 is 15 amino acids long. Germline V CDR1 and CDR2: MNHEY, SVGEGT.